These T cell receptor beta chains were read from a single sample in a study of blood T cell repertoires in COVID-19. Data came from immunoSEQ multiplex PCR; TCRdb stores just in-frame clones and leaves some out. The sample includes about 84,000 clones, less than 90% seen only once; the top ten take 0.95% to 1.5%. Sequenced: peripheral blood. Receptor source: a man older than 75 with active or convalescent COVID-19. CDR3s include the opening cysteine and the closing phenylalanine or tryptophan.

J gene	V gene	CDR3 protein
TRBJ2-7	TRBV28	CASSTPGQGTYEQYF
TRBJ2-1	TRBV18	CASSPGRASYNEQFF
TRBJ2-3	TRBV5-1	CASSSGASGSGADTQYF
TRBJ1-1	TRBV7-2	CASSLRETEAFF
TRBJ2-1	TRBV5-6	CASSDYLGSSYNEQFF
TRBJ1-1	TRBV28	CASRMAQGQGNTEAFF
TRBJ1-1	TRBV7-3	CASSPQGWGNTEAFF
TRBJ2-5	TRBV5-4	CASSVDRGETQYF
TRBJ2-1	TRBV4-2	CASSQRGSSYNEQFF
TRBJ2-2	TRBV7-3	CASSLFPAGYAGELFF
TRBJ2-6	TRBV5-4	CASLNTGANVLTF